This is a list of T cell receptor beta chains from one sample in a study of blood T cell repertoires in COVID-19. Repertoires were generated with immunoSEQ multiplex PCR, while TCRdb's copy carries only in-frame clones and drops some. The data show around 230,000 clones, with around 89% seen just once and 2% to 2.5% held by the top ten. Sample: PBMCs or T cells enriched from blood (not recorded which). These receptors were taken from a woman aged 40 to 50 with acute COVID-19. Both conserved end residues are part of each CDR3. A D gene is named only where the DNA matches it firmly. Clone size is stated in some rows and not others, as once, few, many or a class when expanded.

j_call: TRBJ2-7; v_call: TRBV18; d_call: .; cdr3_length: 14; clone_size: .; cdr3_aa: CASSPTENPYEQYF; cdr3_nt: TGTGCCAGCTCACCCACAGAGAACCCCTACGAGCAGTACTTC
j_call: TRBJ2-7; v_call: TRBV2; d_call: TRBD2; cdr3_length: 13; clone_size: .; cdr3_aa: CASSGESSYEQYF; cdr3_nt: TGTGCCAGTAGCGGGGAGAGCTCCTACGAGCAGTACTTC
j_call: TRBJ2-7; v_call: TRBV27; d_call: .; cdr3_length: 18; clone_size: .; cdr3_aa: CASSYKVGQRAPFYEQYF; cdr3_nt: TGTGCCAGCAGTTATAAGGTTGGTCAGCGGGCCCCATTTTACGAGCAGTACTTC
j_call: TRBJ2-7; v_call: TRBV5-1; d_call: TRBD2; cdr3_length: 17; clone_size: .; cdr3_aa: CASSSQAGGALADEQYF; cdr3_nt: TGCGCCAGCAGCTCGCAAGCGGGGGGAGCCCTGGCGGACGAGCAGTACTTC
j_call: TRBJ1-4; v_call: TRBV5-1; d_call: .; cdr3_length: 15; clone_size: .; cdr3_aa: CASSVNTGRSEKLFF; cdr3_nt: TGCGCCAGCAGCGTCAATACCGGGAGGAGTGAAAAACTGTTTTTT
j_call: TRBJ1-5; v_call: TRBV19; d_call: TRBD1; cdr3_length: 15; clone_size: .; cdr3_aa: CASSIWGQGNQPQHF; cdr3_nt: TGTGCCAGTAGTATATGGGGACAGGGGAATCAGCCCCAGCATTTT
j_call: TRBJ1-1; v_call: TRBV13; d_call: .; cdr3_length: 15; clone_size: .; cdr3_aa: CASSSDRRGHTEAFF; cdr3_nt: TGTGCCAGCAGCTCTGATCGCAGGGGCCACACTGAAGCTTTCTTT
j_call: TRBJ2-1; v_call: TRBV7-9; d_call: TRBD2; cdr3_length: 15; clone_size: .; cdr3_aa: CASSFLAGEDNEQFF; cdr3_nt: TGTGCCAGCAGCTTTCTAGCGGGGGAGGACAATGAGCAGTTCTTC
j_call: TRBJ2-7; v_call: TRBV5-1; d_call: .; cdr3_length: 15; clone_size: .; cdr3_aa: CASSLAGGAGYEQYF; cdr3_nt: TGCGCCAGCAGCTTGGCTGGGGGGGCCGGGTACGAGCAGTACTTC
j_call: TRBJ1-5; v_call: TRBV6-5; d_call: .; cdr3_length: 15; clone_size: .; cdr3_aa: CASSEGRGPGQPQHF; cdr3_nt: TGTGCCAGCAGCGAGGGTCGCGGGCCGGGACAGCCCCAGCATTTT
j_call: TRBJ1-2; v_call: TRBV27; d_call: TRBD1; cdr3_length: 16; clone_size: once; cdr3_aa: CASSLSGTGILYGYTF; cdr3_nt: TGTGCCAGCAGTTTATCCGGGACAGGGATTCTCTACGGCTACACCTTC
j_call: TRBJ2-7; v_call: TRBV3-1/TRBV3-2; d_call: TRBD2; cdr3_length: 16; clone_size: once; cdr3_aa: CASSAPGLAGGYEQYF; cdr3_nt: TGTGCCAGCAGTGCACCGGGACTAGCGGGAGGATACGAGCAGTACTTC
j_call: TRBJ1-1; v_call: TRBV5-1; d_call: .; cdr3_length: 15; clone_size: .; cdr3_aa: CASSSGAPSGTEAFF; cdr3_nt: TGCGCCAGCAGCAGCGGGGCCCCGAGTGGCACTGAAGCTTTCTTT
j_call: TRBJ2-7; v_call: TRBV27; d_call: .; cdr3_length: 17; clone_size: once; cdr3_aa: CASSGRGTHGPLYEQYF; cdr3_nt: TGTGCCAGCAGTGGGCGAGGGACTCACGGCCCTCTCTACGAGCAGTACTTC
j_call: TRBJ2-5; v_call: TRBV28; d_call: TRBD2; cdr3_length: 16; clone_size: .; cdr3_aa: CASTNSRAGVGETQYF; cdr3_nt: TGTGCCAGCACCAACTCTAGGGCGGGAGTCGGAGAGACCCAGTACTTC
j_call: TRBJ2-2; v_call: TRBV3-1/TRBV3-2; d_call: .; cdr3_length: 14; clone_size: .; cdr3_aa: CASSQAGITGELFF; cdr3_nt: TGTGCCAGCAGCCAAGCAGGGATAACCGGGGAGCTGTTTTTT
j_call: TRBJ2-3; v_call: TRBV10-1; d_call: .; cdr3_length: 15; clone_size: .; cdr3_aa: CASSAFSSDTDTQYF; cdr3_nt: TGCGCCAGCAGTGCGTTCTCTAGCGACACAGATACGCAGTATTTT
j_call: TRBJ2-3; v_call: TRBV24-1; d_call: .; cdr3_length: 15; clone_size: .; cdr3_aa: CATSEAGLGSDTQYF; cdr3_nt: TGTGCCACCAGTGAGGCGGGACTTGGGTCCGATACGCAGTATTTT
j_call: TRBJ2-7; v_call: TRBV6-2/TRBV6-3; d_call: .; cdr3_length: 15; clone_size: .; cdr3_aa: CASSWGGSQHYEQYF; cdr3_nt: TGTGCCAGCAGTTGGGGGGGCAGCCAGCACTACGAGCAGTACTTC
j_call: TRBJ2-7; v_call: TRBV7-2; d_call: .; cdr3_length: 13; clone_size: .; cdr3_aa: CASRGTGSYEQYF; cdr3_nt: TGTGCCAGCAGGGGGACTGGCTCCTACGAGCAGTACTTC
j_call: TRBJ1-6; v_call: TRBV6-5; d_call: .; cdr3_length: 14; clone_size: .; cdr3_aa: CASSYSSRNSPLHF; cdr3_nt: TGTGCCAGCAGTTACTCGAGCAGGAATTCACCCCTCCACTTT
j_call: TRBJ2-7; v_call: TRBV11-2; d_call: .; cdr3_length: 13; clone_size: .; cdr3_aa: CASGWGQPYEQYF; cdr3_nt: TGTGCCAGCGGCTGGGGGCAGCCCTACGAGCAGTACTTC
j_call: TRBJ2-3; v_call: TRBV4-1; d_call: TRBD1; cdr3_length: 17; clone_size: .; cdr3_aa: CASSLGGAGGGTDTQYF; cdr3_nt: TGCGCCAGCAGCCTAGGTGGGGCAGGGGGCGGCACAGATACGCAGTATTTT
j_call: TRBJ2-1; v_call: TRBV7-2; d_call: TRBD2; cdr3_length: 16; clone_size: .; cdr3_aa: CASSRGVGSSYNEQFF; cdr3_nt: TGTGCCAGCAGCCGGGGGGTGGGGAGCTCCTACAATGAGCAGTTCTTC
j_call: TRBJ1-1; v_call: TRBV11-3; d_call: .; cdr3_length: 15; clone_size: .; cdr3_aa: CASLSASSASTEAFF; cdr3_nt: TGTGCCAGCCTCTCGGCATCCAGCGCATCGACTGAAGCTTTCTTT
j_call: TRBJ2-5; v_call: TRBV14; d_call: .; cdr3_length: 15; clone_size: few; cdr3_aa: CASSQRRQLEETQYF; cdr3_nt: TGTGCCAGCAGCCAAAGACGACAGTTAGAAGAGACCCAGTACTTC
j_call: TRBJ1-6; v_call: TRBV19; d_call: .; cdr3_length: 16; clone_size: .; cdr3_aa: CASSINLGGGGSPLHF; cdr3_nt: TGTGCCAGTAGTATCAACTTAGGGGGGGGAGGTTCACCCCTCCACTTT